This TCR beta chain was documented in a study of T cells after yellow fever vaccination. The CDR3 sequence is 17 residues long. Germline V gene data show CDR1 as ENHRY and CDR2 as SYGVKD. V was pared by 3 bases and J by 5 bases, with 19 bases between. This clonotype was seen many times. The 5'RACE template-switching step produced TCR cDNA and added a universal primer site and UMIs. TCRdb processed the 5' RACE reads anew with MiXCR; each CDR3 protein has one entry. The sample carries some 240,000 distinct CDR3 sequences, 3.6% recorded once. The sequencing used PBMCs, collected 15 days after the yellow fever booster vaccination. The rearrangement links TRBV10-3 to TRBJ1-4; a weak D match, TRBD1 (6 bases). The source of this sequence is a young man who received the YFV17D yellow fever vaccine. CDR3 nucleotides: TGTGCCATCAGTGAAAGCTTTGGGGGGCCTCTCAATGAAAAACTGTTTTTT. Translating gives CAISESFGGPLNEKLFF.